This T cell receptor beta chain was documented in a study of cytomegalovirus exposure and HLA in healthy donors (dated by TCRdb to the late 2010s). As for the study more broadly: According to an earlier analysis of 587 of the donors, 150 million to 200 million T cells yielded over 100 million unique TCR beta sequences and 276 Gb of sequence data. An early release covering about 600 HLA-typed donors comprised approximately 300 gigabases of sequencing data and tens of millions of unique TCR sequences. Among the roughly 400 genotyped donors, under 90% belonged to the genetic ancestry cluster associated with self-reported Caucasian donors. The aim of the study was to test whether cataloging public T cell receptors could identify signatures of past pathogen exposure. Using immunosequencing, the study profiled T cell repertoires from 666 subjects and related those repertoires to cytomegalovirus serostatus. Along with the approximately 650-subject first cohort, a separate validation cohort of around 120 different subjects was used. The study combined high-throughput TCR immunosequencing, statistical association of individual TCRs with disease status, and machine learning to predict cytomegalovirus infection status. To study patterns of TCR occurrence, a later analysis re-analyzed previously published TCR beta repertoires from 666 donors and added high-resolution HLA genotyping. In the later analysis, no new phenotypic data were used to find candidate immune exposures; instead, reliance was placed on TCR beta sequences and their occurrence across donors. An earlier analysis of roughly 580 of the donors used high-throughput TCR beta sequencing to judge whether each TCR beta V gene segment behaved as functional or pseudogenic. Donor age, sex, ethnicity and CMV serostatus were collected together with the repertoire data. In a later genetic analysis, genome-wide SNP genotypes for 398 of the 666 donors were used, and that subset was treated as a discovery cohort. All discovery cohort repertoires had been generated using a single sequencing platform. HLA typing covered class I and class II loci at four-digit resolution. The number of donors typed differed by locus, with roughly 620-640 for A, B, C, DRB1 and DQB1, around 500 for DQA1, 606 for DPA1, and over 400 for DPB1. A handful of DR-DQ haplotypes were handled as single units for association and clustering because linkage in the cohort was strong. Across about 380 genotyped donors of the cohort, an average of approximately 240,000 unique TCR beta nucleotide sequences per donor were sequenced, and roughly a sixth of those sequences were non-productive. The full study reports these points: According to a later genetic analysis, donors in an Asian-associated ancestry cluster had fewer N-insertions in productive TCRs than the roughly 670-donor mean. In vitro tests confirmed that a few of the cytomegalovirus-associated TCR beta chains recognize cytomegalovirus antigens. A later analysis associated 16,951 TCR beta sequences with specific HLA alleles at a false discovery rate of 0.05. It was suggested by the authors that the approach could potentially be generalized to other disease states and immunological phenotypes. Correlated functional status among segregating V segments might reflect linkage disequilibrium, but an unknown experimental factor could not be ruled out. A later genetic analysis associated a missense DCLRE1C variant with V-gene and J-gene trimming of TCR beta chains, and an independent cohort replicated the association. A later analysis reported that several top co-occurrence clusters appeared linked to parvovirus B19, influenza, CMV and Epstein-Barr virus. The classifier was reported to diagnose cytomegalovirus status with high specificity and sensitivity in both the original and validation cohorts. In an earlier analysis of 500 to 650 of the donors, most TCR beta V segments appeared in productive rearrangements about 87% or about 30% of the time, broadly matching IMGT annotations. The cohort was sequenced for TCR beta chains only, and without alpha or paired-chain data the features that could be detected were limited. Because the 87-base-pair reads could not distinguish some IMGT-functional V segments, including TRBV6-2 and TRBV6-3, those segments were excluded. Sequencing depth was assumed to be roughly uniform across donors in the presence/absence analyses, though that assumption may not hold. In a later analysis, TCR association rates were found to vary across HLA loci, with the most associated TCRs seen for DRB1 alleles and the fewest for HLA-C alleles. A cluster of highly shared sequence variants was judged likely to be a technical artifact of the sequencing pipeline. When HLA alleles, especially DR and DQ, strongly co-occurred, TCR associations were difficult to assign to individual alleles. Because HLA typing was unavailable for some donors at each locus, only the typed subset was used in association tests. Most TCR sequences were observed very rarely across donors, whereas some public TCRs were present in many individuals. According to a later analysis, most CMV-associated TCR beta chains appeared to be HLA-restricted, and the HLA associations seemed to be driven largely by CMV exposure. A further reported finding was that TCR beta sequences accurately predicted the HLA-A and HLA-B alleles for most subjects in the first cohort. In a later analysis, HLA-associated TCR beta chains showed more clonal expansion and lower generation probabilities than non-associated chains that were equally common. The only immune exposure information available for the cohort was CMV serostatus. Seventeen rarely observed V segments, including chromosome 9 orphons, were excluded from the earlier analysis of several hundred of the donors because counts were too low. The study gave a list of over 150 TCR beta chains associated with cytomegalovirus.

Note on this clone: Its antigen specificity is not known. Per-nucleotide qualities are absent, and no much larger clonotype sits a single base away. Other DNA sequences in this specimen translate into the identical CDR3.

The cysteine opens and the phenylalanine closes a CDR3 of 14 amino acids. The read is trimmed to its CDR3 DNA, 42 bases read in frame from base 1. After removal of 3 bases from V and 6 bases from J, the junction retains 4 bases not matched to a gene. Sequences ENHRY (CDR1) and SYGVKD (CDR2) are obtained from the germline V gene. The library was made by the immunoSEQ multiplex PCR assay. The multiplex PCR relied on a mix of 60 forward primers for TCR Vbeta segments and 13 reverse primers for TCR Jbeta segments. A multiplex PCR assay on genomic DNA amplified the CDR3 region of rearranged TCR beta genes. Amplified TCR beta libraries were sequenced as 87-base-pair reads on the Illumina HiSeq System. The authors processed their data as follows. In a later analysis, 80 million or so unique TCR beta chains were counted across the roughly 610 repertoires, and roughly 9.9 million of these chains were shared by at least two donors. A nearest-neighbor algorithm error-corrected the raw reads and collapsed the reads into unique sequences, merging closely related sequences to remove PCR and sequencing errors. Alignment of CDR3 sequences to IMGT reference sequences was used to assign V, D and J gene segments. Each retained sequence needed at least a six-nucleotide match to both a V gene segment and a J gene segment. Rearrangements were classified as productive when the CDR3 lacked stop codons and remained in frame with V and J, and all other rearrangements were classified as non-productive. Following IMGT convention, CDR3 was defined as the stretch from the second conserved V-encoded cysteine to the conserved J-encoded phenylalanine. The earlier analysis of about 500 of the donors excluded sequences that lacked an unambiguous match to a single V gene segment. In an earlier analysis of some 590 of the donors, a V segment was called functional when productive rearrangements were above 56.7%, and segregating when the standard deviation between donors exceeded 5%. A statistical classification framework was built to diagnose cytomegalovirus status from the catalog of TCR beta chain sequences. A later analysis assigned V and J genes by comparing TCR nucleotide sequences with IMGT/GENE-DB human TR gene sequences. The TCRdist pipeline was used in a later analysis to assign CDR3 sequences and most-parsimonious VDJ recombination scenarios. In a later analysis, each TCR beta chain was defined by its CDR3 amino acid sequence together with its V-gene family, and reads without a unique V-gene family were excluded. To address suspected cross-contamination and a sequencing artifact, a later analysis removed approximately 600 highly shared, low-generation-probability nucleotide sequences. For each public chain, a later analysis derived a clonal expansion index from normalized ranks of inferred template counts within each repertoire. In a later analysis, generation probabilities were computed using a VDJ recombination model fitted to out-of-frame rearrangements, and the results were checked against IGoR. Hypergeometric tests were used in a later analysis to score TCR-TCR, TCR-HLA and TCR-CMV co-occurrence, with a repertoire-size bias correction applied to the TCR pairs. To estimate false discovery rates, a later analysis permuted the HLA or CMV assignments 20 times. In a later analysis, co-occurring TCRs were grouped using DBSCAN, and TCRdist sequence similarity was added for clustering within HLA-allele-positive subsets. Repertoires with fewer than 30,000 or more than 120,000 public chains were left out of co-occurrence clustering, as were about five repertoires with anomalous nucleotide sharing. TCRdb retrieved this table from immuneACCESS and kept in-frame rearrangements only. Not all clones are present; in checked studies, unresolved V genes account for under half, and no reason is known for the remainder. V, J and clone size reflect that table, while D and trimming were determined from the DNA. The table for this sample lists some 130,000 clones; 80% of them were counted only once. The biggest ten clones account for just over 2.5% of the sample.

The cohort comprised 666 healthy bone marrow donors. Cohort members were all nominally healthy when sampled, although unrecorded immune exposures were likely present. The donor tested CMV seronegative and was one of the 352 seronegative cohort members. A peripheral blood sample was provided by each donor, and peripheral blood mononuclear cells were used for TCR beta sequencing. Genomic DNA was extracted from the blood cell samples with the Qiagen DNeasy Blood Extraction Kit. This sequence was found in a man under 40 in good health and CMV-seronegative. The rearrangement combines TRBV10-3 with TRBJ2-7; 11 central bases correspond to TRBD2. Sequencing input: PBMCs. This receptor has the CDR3 CAISELAGVSEQYF. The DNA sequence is TGTGCCATCAGTGAACTAGCGGGAGTCTCCGAGCAGTACTTC.